The rows below give T cell receptor beta chains drawn from one sample of a study of cytomegalovirus exposure and HLA in healthy donors. The assay was immunoSEQ multiplex PCR, and TCRdb's table has in-frame clones only and misses some. This sample carries about 190,000 clones, more than 70% of them seen once, and the ten largest clones take about 4.8%. The sequencing input was PBMCs. The origin of the receptors is a man aged 25-40 years in good health and CMV-seropositive. Each CDR3 is given with its conserved first and last residue. The D gene is left open where the match is weak. Only part of the rows carry a size: once, few, many, or a class if the clone is expanded.

j_call clone_size v_call d_call cdr3_aa cdr3_nt
TRBJ2-7 - TRBV5-6 - CASSLGREIYEQYF TGTGCCAGCAGCTTGGGACGGGAAATCTACGAGCAGTACTTC
TRBJ2-3 - TRBV6-5 - CASSEVWGVDTQYF TGTGCCAGCAGTGAAGTGTGGGGGGTAGATACGCAGTATTTT
TRBJ1-1 - TRBV19 TRBD1 CASSLDRGFGTEAFF TGTGCCAGTAGTTTGGACAGGGGATTTGGGACTGAAGCTTTCTTT
TRBJ2-1 once TRBV7-3 TRBD2 CASSPRGGGNEQFF TGTGCCAGCAGCCCCCGCGGGGGGGGCAATGAGCAGTTCTTC
TRBJ2-7 - TRBV11-2 TRBD2 CASSLLAGVFSYEQYF TGTGCCAGCAGCTTATTAGCGGGGGTTTTCTCCTACGAGCAGTACTTC
TRBJ2-6 few TRBV28 - CASRPRRGPNPWANVLTF TGTGCCAGCCGCCCCCGCAGGGGCCCCAACCCCTGGGCCAACGTCCTGACTTTC
TRBJ2-5 - TRBV2 TRBD2 CASNLAGEEETQYF TGTGCCAGCAATTTAGCGGGAGAGGAAGAGACCCAGTACTTC
TRBJ2-7 - TRBV9 TRBD2 CASSATGTAGGPPYEQYF TGTGCCAGCAGCGCTACAGGGACGGCGGGAGGACCCCCCTACGAGCAGTACTTC
TRBJ2-7 - TRBV29-1 - CSVQGDGYEQYF TGCAGCGTACAAGGGGATGGCTACGAGCAGTACTTC
TRBJ2-1 - TRBV4-3 - CASSQDPGMDYYNEQFF TGCGCCAGCAGCCAAGACCCGGGAATGGACTATTACAATGAGCAGTTCTTC
TRBJ2-6 - TRBV19 TRBD1 CASTIDRGRVSGANVLTF TGTGCCAGTACTATTGACAGGGGGCGCGTTTCTGGGGCCAACGTCCTGACTTTC
TRBJ2-1 - TRBV19 - CASSISGSSYNEQFF TGTGCCAGTAGTATATCGGGGTCCTCCTACAATGAGCAGTTCTTC
TRBJ1-1 - TRBV19 TRBD1 CASTDRGTEAFF TGTGCCAGTACCGACAGGGGCACTGAAGCTTTCTTT
TRBJ2-7 - TRBV9 - CASSVEGGGTYEQYF TGTGCCAGCAGCGTAGAGGGGGGAGGGACCTACGAGCAGTACTTC
TRBJ1-1 - TRBV20-1 TRBD1 CSAFTGGAFF TGCAGTGCTTTCACAGGGGGAGCTTTCTTT
TRBJ2-2 - TRBV11-3 TRBD2 CASSSSFPSGGAPGELFF TGTGCCAGCAGCTCCTCCTTTCCTAGCGGGGGGGCCCCCGGGGAGCTGTTTTTT
TRBJ2-7 - TRBV20-1 TRBD1 CSANRGGEQYF TGCAGTGCCAACAGGGGCGGCGAGCAGTACTTC
TRBJ1-1 - TRBV2 - CASSDGTGGRCDF TGTGCCAGCAGTGACGGTACAGGAGGGCGATGCGACTTT
TRBJ2-3 - TRBV28 TRBD2 CASSWPSGSGDTQYF TGTGCCAGCAGTTGGCCTAGCGGGAGTGGAGATACGCAGTATTTT
TRBJ2-1 few TRBV12-5 TRBD2 CASGPSGSSYNEQFF TGTGCTAGTGGACCTAGCGGAAGCTCCTACAATGAGCAGTTCTTC
TRBJ1-3 once TRBV18 TRBD1 CASSPWDRTASGNTIYF TGTGCCAGCTCACCCTGGGACAGGACAGCCTCTGGAAACACCATATATTTT
TRBJ1-2 - TRBV6-5 - CASSPRDKGEYGYTF TGTGCCAGCAGTCCCCGGGACAAGGGGGAATATGGCTACACCTTC
TRBJ2-6 - TRBV7-6 - CASSLKTALSGANVLTF TGTGCCAGCAGCTTAAAAACAGCCCTCTCTGGGGCCAACGTCCTGACTTTC
TRBJ1-1 - TRBV28 - CASSSSNWRQAFF TGTGCCAGCAGTTCCTCCAATTGGCGGCAAGCTTTCTTT
TRBJ2-5 - TRBV2 - CASRALSPGRETQYF TGTGCCAGCAGGGCCCTATCTCCTGGGAGAGAGACCCAGTACTTC
TRBJ2-7 - TRBV2 - CASSDKPTDISYEQYF TGTGCCAGCAGTGATAAACCGACAGACATTTCCTACGAGCAGTACTTC
TRBJ2-7 few TRBV30 TRBD1 CAWSMEDRSTYF TGTGCCTGGAGTATGGAGGACAGGTCGACGTACTTC
TRBJ2-7 - TRBV6-1 - CASSEGDSFYEQYF TGTGCCAGCAGTGAAGGGGACTCATTCTACGAGCAGTACTTC
TRBJ2-1 - TRBV30 TRBD1 CAWSAGQGSYNEQFF TGTGCCTGGAGTGCCGGACAGGGTTCCTACAATGAGCAGTTCTTC
TRBJ2-1 - TRBV6-5 TRBD2 CAAGRTSGRNEQFF TGTGCCGCGGGGCGGACTAGCGGGAGGAATGAGCAGTTCTTC
TRBJ2-7 - TRBV21-1 - CASSKEESGTSPRYEQYF TGTGCCAGCAGCAAAGAGGAATCCGGGACATCTCCGCGCTACGAGCAGTACTTC
TRBJ2-1 - TRBV28 - CASSRGQSSYNEQFF TGTGCCAGCAGTCGCGGACAGTCTTCTTACAATGAGCAGTTCTTC
TRBJ1-1 - TRBV5-4 - CASSLERMNTEAFF TGTGCCAGCAGCTTGGAGCGGATGAACACTGAAGCTTTCTTT
TRBJ2-1 - TRBV29-1 - CSVDAYNEQFF TGCAGCGTTGACGCGTACAATGAGCAGTTCTTC
TRBJ1-5 - TRBV6-5 - CASSLGPGRSNQPQHF TGTGCCAGCAGTTTGGGGCCAGGGCGGAGCAATCAGCCCCAGCATTTT
TRBJ1-1 - TRBV5-1 - CASSRQERTEAFF TGCGCCAGCAGCCGACAGGAAAGGACTGAAGCTTTCTTT
TRBJ1-6 once TRBV9 TRBD1 CASSTRQGVGSPLHF TGTGCCAGCAGCACAAGGCAGGGGGTAGGTTCACCCCTCCACTTT
TRBJ2-3 - TRBV5-1 - CASSLAGASPGTDTQYF TGCGCCAGCAGCTTGGCGGGAGCCTCCCCGGGCACAGATACGCAGTATTTT
TRBJ1-1 - TRBV9 - CASSVGPGVRMNTEAFF TGTGCCAGCAGCGTAGGTCCCGGAGTGAGAATGAACACTGAAGCTTTCTTT
TRBJ2-7 - TRBV5-1 - CASSPTGYGFGEQYF TGCGCCAGCAGCCCGACAGGTTACGGGTTCGGGGAGCAGTACTTC
TRBJ2-7 once TRBV5-6 TRBD2 CASSPGEREIYEQYF TGTGCCAGCAGCCCGGGGGAGCGGGAGATCTACGAGCAGTACTTC
TRBJ2-7 - TRBV4-3 TRBD1 CASSQERTGGLGEQYF TGCGCCAGCAGCCAAGAAAGGACAGGGGGTCTCGGCGAGCAGTACTTC
TRBJ2-1 - TRBV5-4 TRBD2 CASSLSGTDNEQFF TGTGCCAGCAGCTTGAGCGGGACTGACAATGAGCAGTTCTTC
TRBJ1-1 - TRBV11-2 - CASSLVSGYGTEAFF TGTGCCAGCAGCTTAGTTAGCGGGTACGGCACTGAAGCTTTCTTT
TRBJ2-7 once TRBV9 - CASSPTWDSFTVVF TGTGCCAGCAGCCCGACCTGGGACTCCTTTACCGTGGTCTTC
TRBJ2-1 - TRBV7-2 - CASSLELADEQFF TGTGCCAGCAGCTTGGAACTAGCAGATGAGCAGTTCTTC
TRBJ2-5 - TRBV4-3 - CASSQDPRTLEETQYF TGCGCCAGCAGCCAAGATCCGAGGACACTCGAAGAGACCCAGTACTTC
TRBJ1-5 - TRBV7-2 - CASSIRDSQPQHF TGTGCCAGCAGCATCAGGGATTCTCAGCCCCAGCATTTT
TRBJ2-5 - TRBV7-2 TRBD2 CASSWRLAGATETQYF TGTGCCAGCAGCTGGAGACTAGCGGGGGCCACAGAGACCCAGTACTTC
TRBJ2-7 - TRBV18 TRBD2 CASSPGLAGYYEQYF TGTGCCAGCTCACCGGGCCTAGCGGGGTACTACGAGCAGTACTTC
TRBJ1-2 - TRBV28 TRBD1 CASSYSDREVGGYTF TGTGCCAGCAGTTACTCGGACAGGGAGGTTGGCGGCTACACCTTC
TRBJ2-3 - TRBV5-1 TRBD2 CASSRGLAGATDTQYF TGCGCCAGCAGCCGCGGACTAGCGGGGGCCACAGATACGCAGTATTTT
TRBJ1-5 - TRBV5-4 TRBD1 CASSSRRTGPSNQPQHF TGTGCCAGCAGCTCCCGCCGGACAGGCCCTAGCAATCAGCCCCAGCATTTT
TRBJ1-5 - TRBV19 - CASRTDYAQPQHF TGTGCCAGCCGGACAGACTACGCTCAGCCCCAGCATTTT
TRBJ2-7 - TRBV7-2 TRBD1 CASSWGGTGSVEQYF TGTGCCAGCAGCTGGGGGGGGACAGGGTCGGTGGAGCAGTACTTC
TRBJ1-2 - TRBV10-1 TRBD1 CASSFDRVRGYTF TGCGCCAGCAGCTTCGACAGGGTGAGGGGCTACACCTTC